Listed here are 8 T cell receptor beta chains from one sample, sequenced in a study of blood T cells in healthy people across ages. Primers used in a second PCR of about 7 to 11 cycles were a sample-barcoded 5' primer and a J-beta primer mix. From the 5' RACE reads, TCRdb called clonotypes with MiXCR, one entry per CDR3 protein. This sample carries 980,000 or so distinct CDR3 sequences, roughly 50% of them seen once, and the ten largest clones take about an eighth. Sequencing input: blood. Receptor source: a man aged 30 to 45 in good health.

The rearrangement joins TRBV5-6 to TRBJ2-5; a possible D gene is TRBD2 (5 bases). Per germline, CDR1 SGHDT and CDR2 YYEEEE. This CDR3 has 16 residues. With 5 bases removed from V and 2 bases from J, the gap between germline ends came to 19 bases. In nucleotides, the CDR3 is TGTGCCAGCAGTCCCCTAGGGAGCCAGCCTCAAGAGACCCAGTACTTC. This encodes CASSPLGSQPQETQYF.

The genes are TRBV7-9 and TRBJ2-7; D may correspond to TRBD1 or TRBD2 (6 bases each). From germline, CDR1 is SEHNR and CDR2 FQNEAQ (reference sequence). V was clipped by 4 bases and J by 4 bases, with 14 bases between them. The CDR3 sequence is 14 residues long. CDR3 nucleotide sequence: TGTGCCAGCAGCTCAAGTGGGGGGCTTTACGAGCAGTACTTC. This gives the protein CASSSSGGLYEQYF. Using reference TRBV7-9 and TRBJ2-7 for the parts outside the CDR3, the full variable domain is DTGVSQNPRHKITKRGQNVTFRCDPISEHNRLYWYRQTLGQGPEFLTYFQNEAQLEKSRLLSDRFSAERPKGSFSTLEIQRTEQGDSAMYLCASSSSGGLYEQYFGPGTRLTVT.

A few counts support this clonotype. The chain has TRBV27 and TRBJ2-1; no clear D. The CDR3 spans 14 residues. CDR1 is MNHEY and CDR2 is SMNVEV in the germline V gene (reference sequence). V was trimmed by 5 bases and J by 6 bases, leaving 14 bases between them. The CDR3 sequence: CASSKGQNFNEQFF. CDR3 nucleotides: TGTGCCAGCAGTAAAGGGCAGAATTTCAATGAGCAGTTCTTC.

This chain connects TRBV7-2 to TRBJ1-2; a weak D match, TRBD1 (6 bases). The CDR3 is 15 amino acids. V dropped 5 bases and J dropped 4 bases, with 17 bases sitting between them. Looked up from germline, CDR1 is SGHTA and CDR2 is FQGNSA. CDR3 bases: TGTGCCAGCAGCCCCCGACAGGCTTTTGGCTATGGCTACACCTTC. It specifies CASSPRQAFGYGYTF. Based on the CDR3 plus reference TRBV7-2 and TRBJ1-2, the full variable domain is GAGVSQSPSNKVTEKGKDVELRCDPISGHTALYWYRQSLGQGLEFLIYFQGNSAPDKSGLPSDRFSAERTGGSVSTLTIQRTQQEDSAVYLCASSPRQAFGYGYTFGSGTRLTVV.

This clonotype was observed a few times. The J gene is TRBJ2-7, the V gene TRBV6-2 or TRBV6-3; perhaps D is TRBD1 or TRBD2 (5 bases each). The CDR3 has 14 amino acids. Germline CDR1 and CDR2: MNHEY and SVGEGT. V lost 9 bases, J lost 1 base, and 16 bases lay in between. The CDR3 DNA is TGTGCCAGTTCGGGGCTGCGGAAATCCTACGAGCAGTACTTC. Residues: CASSGLRKSYEQYF.

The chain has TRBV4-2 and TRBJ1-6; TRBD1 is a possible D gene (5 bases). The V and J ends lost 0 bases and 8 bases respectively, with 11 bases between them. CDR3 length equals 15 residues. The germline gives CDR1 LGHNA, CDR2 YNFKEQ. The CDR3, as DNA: TGTGCCAGCAGCCAAGATCCCGGGACGGATTCACCCCTCCACTTT. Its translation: CASSQDPGTDSPLHF.

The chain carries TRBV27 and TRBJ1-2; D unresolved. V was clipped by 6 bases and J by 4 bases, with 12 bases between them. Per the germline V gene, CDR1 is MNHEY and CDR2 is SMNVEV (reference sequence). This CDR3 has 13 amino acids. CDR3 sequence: CASRSPGRYGYTF. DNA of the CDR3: TGTGCCAGCAGATCTCCTGGCCGCTATGGCTACACCTTC.

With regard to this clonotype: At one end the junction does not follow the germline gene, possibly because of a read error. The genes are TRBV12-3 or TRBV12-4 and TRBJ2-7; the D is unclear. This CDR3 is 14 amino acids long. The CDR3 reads CVSSPRNRAYEQYF. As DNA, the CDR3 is TGTGTCAGCAGTCCCCGCAACCGGGCCTACGAGCAGTACTTC.